The 32 T cell receptor beta chains reported below all come from one sample, sequenced in a study of T cell clones after liver transplantation. TCRdb's copy holds only in-frame clones and misses some; the assay was immunoSEQ multiplex PCR. The sample carries 49,000 or so clones, roughly 71% recorded once. Sequencing used CD4+ T cells from blood, obtained 54 months after liver transplant. These receptors originate from a human patient who received a liver transplant. Among the T cells, some may be from the graft donor.

This clone appeared a few times. The CDR3 here is CASSWGGESSPLHF. The CDR3 DNA follows: TGTGCCAGCAGCTGGGGTGGGGAGAGTTCACCCCTCCACTTT. The V and J genes are TRBV5-6 and TRBJ1-6; D remains ambiguous. CDR3 length: 14 amino acids. Germline V gives CDR1 SGHDT, CDR2 YYEEEE. Trimming took 3 bases from V and 9 from J, leaving 13 bases between them.

This clone was counted only a few times. The V and J genes are TRBV9 and TRBJ2-1; the D is unclear. In germline, CDR1 is SGDLS, CDR2 YYNGEE. V was trimmed by 1 base and J by 9 bases, leaving 8 bases between them. This CDR3 comprises 12 residues. This chain's CDR3 is CASSVINGEQFF. The CDR3 nucleotides read TGTGCCAGCAGCGTAATCAACGGTGAGCAGTTCTTC.

This chain joins TRBV28 and TRBJ1-5; 10 positions agree with TRBD1. This CDR3 region has 15 residues. Trimming cost V 4 bases and J 7 bases; bases outside gene matches: 7. Germline V gives CDR1 MDHEN, CDR2 SYDVKM. The CDR3 loop is CASSSPTGGRQPQHF. Here the CDR3 DNA reads TGTGCCAGCAGTTCTCCGACAGGGGGCCGCCAGCCCCAGCATTTT.

This sequence joins TRBV7-9 and TRBJ2-3; TRBD1 aligns across 8 bases. Germline V gene data show CDR1 as SEHNR and CDR2 as FQNEAQ (reference sequence). Unmatched junction bases numbered 7, after V lost 5 bases and J lost 3 bases. This CDR3 is built from 15 residues. The CDR3 coding sequence is TGTGCCAGCAGCCTCACCGGGACAGGTACAGATACGCAGTATTTT. Protein product: CASSLTGTGTDTQYF.

The chain links TRBV6-5 to TRBJ1-1, with a tentative D call TRBD1 (6 bases). CDR1 and CDR2 (germline): MNHEY, SVGAGI. Trimming removed 6 bases from V and 1 base from J, with 15 bases in between. The CDR3 sequence is 15 residues long. CDR3 DNA: TGTGCCAGCAGACATACTGCGACAGGGAACACTGAAGCTTTCTTT. Protein sequence: CASRHTATGNTEAFF.

The rearrangement links TRBV2 to TRBJ1-1, with TRBD1 identical over 7 bases. Germline trimming cut 6 bases from V and 3 bases from J; bases unmatched to any gene: 7. The CDR3 is made up of 14 amino acids. CDR1 SNHLY and CDR2 FYNNEI come from the germline V gene. The DNA of the CDR3 is TGTGCCAGCAGAGACAGGGCGAAGGACACTGAAGCTTTCTTT. Protein product: CASRDRAKDTEAFF.

This sequence joins TRBV29-1 and TRBJ2-6; D is perhaps TRBD1 (6 bases). The V gene lost 5 bases and the J gene lost 0 bases, with 8 bases spanning the gap. The germline CDR1 and CDR2 sequences are SQVTM and ANQGSEA. CDR3 length: 14 amino acids. The CDR3 protein is CSVPQGSGANVLTF. The CDR3 bases are TGCAGCGTTCCACAGGGCTCTGGGGCCAACGTCCTGACTTTC.

The chain employs TRBV28 and TRBJ1-2; D gene ambiguous. Germline V CDR1 and CDR2: MDHEN, SYDVKM. The CDR3 totals 13 residues. With 7 bases removed from V and 1 base from J, the gap between germline ends came to 10 bases. In DNA, the CDR3 is TGTGCCAGCAAAGGAGGGAATAACTATGGCTACACCTTC. Amino acid sequence: CASKGGNNYGYTF.

The chain uses TRBV10-2 and TRBJ2-3; 10 nucleotides align to TRBD2. The germline CDR1 and CDR2 sequences are WSHSY and SAAADI. This CDR3 is 14 amino acids long. Losses at the gene ends were 10 bases for V and 5 bases for J; bases not matched to a gene: 9. The CDR3 here is CAKPLTSGEDTQYF. CDR3 nucleotide sequence: TGCGCCAAACCTCTCACTAGCGGGGAAGATACGCAGTATTTT.

This clone was recorded only once. V gene TRBV6-1 combines with J gene TRBJ2-7; 9 positions match TRBD1. Germline trimming cut 6 bases from V and 5 bases from J; bases unmatched to any gene: 14. The CDR3 runs 16 residues. Germline V gene data show CDR1 as MNHNS and CDR2 as SASEGT. CDR3: CASREHTGTGIDEQYF. CDR3 coding DNA: TGTGCCAGCAGAGAACACACTGGGACAGGGATCGACGAGCAGTACTTC.

This clone turned up a few times. The rearrangement joins TRBV20-1 to TRBJ1-1; D uncertain. The CDR3 has 11 amino acids. The V end lost 5 bases, the J end lost 8 bases, and 12 bases lay between the germline ends. CDR1 and CDR2 (germline): DFQATT, SNEGSKA (reference sequence). The CDR3 region is CSALLASEAFF. DNA of the CDR3: TGCAGTGCTCTCCTCGCGTCAGAAGCTTTCTTT.

This chain connects TRBV28 to TRBJ2-3; 10 bases align to TRBD2. The trim removed 4 bases at V and 0 bases at J, leaving 4 bases unmatched. Germline CDR1 MDHEN, CDR2 SYDVKM. The CDR3 runs to 16 residues. This CDR3 reads CASSSSSGGSTDTQYF. The CDR3 nucleotides read TGTGCCAGCAGTTCCTCTAGCGGGGGAAGCACAGATACGCAGTATTTT.

The V call is TRBV2, the J call TRBJ1-1; D unclear. V was trimmed by 4 bases and J by 8 bases, leaving 11 bases between them. CDR1 SNHLY and CDR2 FYNNEI come from the germline V gene. The CDR3 covers 12 residues. This CDR3 is CASSVPPGEAFF. As DNA, the CDR3 is TGTGCCAGCAGTGTGCCCCCCGGAGAAGCTTTCTTT.

The chain recombines TRBV19 with TRBJ1-2, with D tentatively TRBD1 (5 bases). Germline CDR1 reads LNHDA; CDR2 reads SQIVND (reference sequence). This CDR3 is built from 14 residues. Trimming pared 6 bases from V and 4 bases from J, leaving 15 bases between. CDR3 amino acids: CASSLQEFSYGYTF. CDR3 nucleotides: TGTGCCAGTAGCCTACAGGAATTCAGCTATGGCTACACCTTC.

This clone came up once. J is TRBJ2-7 and V is TRBV6-1; tentatively, D is TRBD2 (5 bases). This CDR3 has 13 amino acids. The germline V gene has CDR1 MNHNS and CDR2 SASEGT. V lost 0 bases and J 5 bases, leaving 8 bases between the germline ends. The CDR3 spells CASSEAGRDEQYF. The CDR3 nucleotides are TGTGCCAGCAGTGAAGCTGGGCGGGACGAGCAGTACTTC.

This chain links TRBV6-1 with TRBJ1-6, with no clear D. Trimming took off 2 bases at V and 7 bases at J, with 6 bases between the two ends. Per germline, CDR1 MNHNS and CDR2 SASEGT. The CDR3 contains 13 residues. CDR3 protein: CASSERVNSPLHF. The DNA of the CDR3 is TGTGCCAGCAGTGAAAGGGTCAATTCACCCCTCCACTTT.

The chain is built from TRBV12-5 and TRBJ2-3; a weak D match, TRBD2 (6 bases). This CDR3 region has 13 residues. Trimming took 5 bases from V and 5 from J, leaving 11 bases between them. Germline lookup yields CDR1 LGHNT and CDR2 FRNRAP. DNA for the CDR3: TGTGCTAGTGGTCTGGGGGGAGGAGATACGCAGTATTTT. Residues: CASGLGGGDTQYF.

V usage is TRBV7-3 and J usage is TRBJ1-3, with D maybe TRBD1 (5 bases). V gave up 5 bases and J gave up 2 bases, with 10 bases separating them. The CDR3 loop spans 14 amino acids. Per the germline V gene, CDR1 is SGHTA and CDR2 is FQGTGA. CDR3 residues: CASSPGLAGNTIYF. Here the CDR3 DNA reads TGTGCCAGCAGCCCGGGGCTGGCTGGAAACACCATATATTTT.

V and J are TRBV6-1 and TRBJ2-7; 8 bases agree with TRBD1. The junction had 10 bases not matched to a gene; V was cut back by 4 bases and J by 2 bases. The CDR3 runs to 16 residues. Germline V gene lookup returns CDR1 MNHNS and CDR2 SASEGT. DNA for the CDR3: TGTGCCAGCAGTGGGGACAGGTCTTCCGGGACCTACGAGCAGTACTTC. This sequence encodes CASSGDRSSGTYEQYF.

The V call is TRBV2, the J call TRBJ1-2; D gene uncertain. The CDR3 has 16 residues. V was pared by 4 bases and J by 7 bases, with 22 bases between. CDR1 is SNHLY and CDR2 is FYNNEI in the germline V gene. The CDR3 region has the DNA TGTGCCAGCAGTGCTGTGGCCGATGCAGTAGTGAGTGGCTACACCTTC. As protein: CASSAVADAVVSGYTF. Full variable domain (outside the CDR3, taken from reference TRBV2 and TRBJ1-2): EPEVTQTPSHQVTQMGQEVILRCVPISNHLYFYWYRQILGQKVEFLVSFYNNEISEKSEIFDDQFSVERPDGSNFTLKIRSTKLEDSAMYFCASSAVADAVVSGYTFGSGTRLTVV.

The chain recombines TRBV5-4 with TRBJ2-2, with 15 bases lining up with TRBD2. CDR3 length equals 17 residues. Germline CDR1 is SGHNT and CDR2 is YYREEE (reference sequence). After removal of 5 bases from V and 1 base from J, the junction contained 3 bases not matched to a gene. CDR3 protein: CASRTGLAGGNTGELFF. CDR3 bases: TGTGCCAGCAGAACGGGACTAGCGGGGGGGAACACCGGGGAGCTGTTTTTT.

The CDR3 is CASSHSRTAANTGELFF. CDR3 in DNA: TGTGCCAGCAGCCACTCGAGGACGGCCGCGAACACCGGGGAGCTGTTTTTT. V is TRBV11-1 and J is TRBJ2-2; D remains unclear. CDR1 and CDR2 (germline): SGHAT, FQDESV (reference sequence). CDR3 length: 17 amino acids. Trimming removed 5 bases from V and 0 bases from J, with 16 bases in between.

The table lists this clone with a count of one. CDR3 in amino acids: CASSSPSRDRGGKLFF. The CDR3 DNA follows: TGTGCCAGCAGTTCCCCATCCCGGGACAGGGGGGGAAAACTGTTTTTT. V usage is TRBV27 and J usage is TRBJ1-4, with TRBD1 matching over 11 bases. J gave up 10 bases and V 4 bases, and 11 bases lay outside the gene matches. The CDR3 runs to 16 residues. From germline, CDR1 is MNHEY and CDR2 SMNVEV (reference sequence).

This clone was found a few times. The chain recombines TRBV6-4 with TRBJ2-3; 7 nucleotides line up with TRBD1. With 8 bases clipped from V and 0 bases from J, the junction kept 8 bases outside the gene matches. The CDR3 length is 15 residues. Germline V gene sequence: CDR1 MRHNA, CDR2 SNTAGT. DNA of the CDR3: TGTGCCAGCCGACGACGGGACAGAAGCACAGATACGCAGTATTTT. Its protein is CASRRRDRSTDTQYF.

The J gene is TRBJ2-7, the V gene TRBV5-1; TRBD1 might be the D (6 bases). The CDR3 length is 17 residues. Germline CDR1 reads SGHRS; CDR2 reads YFSETQ. The V end lost 1 base, the J end lost 6 bases, and 23 bases lay between the germline ends. The DNA of the CDR3 is TGCGCCAGCAGCTTGAATCCCCCAGGGGCTACGGGTTCCGAGCAGTACTTC. Translating it yields CASSLNPPGATGSEQYF.

This clone was picked up a small number of times. In DNA, the CDR3 is TGTGCCAGCAGCCTACAGGGGGATCGTACCGGGGAGCTGTTTTTT. Its translation is CASSLQGDRTGELFF. V and J are TRBV7-2 and TRBJ2-2; 8 positions match TRBD1. From germline, CDR1 is SGHTA and CDR2 FQGNSA. Unmatched junction bases numbered 7, after V lost 5 bases and J lost 5 bases. The CDR3 has 15 residues.

The chain has TRBV14 and TRBJ1-2; the match to TRBD1 covers 7 bases. V shed 5 bases and J 4 bases; nucleotides not matched to a gene: 7. This CDR3 has 14 residues. The V gene's germline CDR1 is SGHDN and CDR2 FVKESK. The CDR3 sequence is CASSLGTEGYGYTF. In DNA form, the CDR3 reads TGTGCCAGCAGCTTGGGGACAGAGGGCTATGGCTACACCTTC. Full variable domain (outside the CDR3, taken from reference TRBV14 and TRBJ1-2): EAGVTQFPSHSVIEKGQTVTLRCDPISGHDNLYWYRRVMGKEIKFLLHFVKESKQDESGMPNNRFLAERTGGTYSTLKVQPAELEDSGVYFCASSLGTEGYGYTFGSGTRLTVV.

The chain combines TRBV6-6 with TRBJ2-5; the D is unclear. The CDR3 loop spans 12 amino acids. Germline V gene data show CDR1 as MNHNY and CDR2 as SVGAGI (reference sequence). Trimming took off 2 bases at V and 6 bases at J, with 7 bases between the two ends. CDR3 protein: CASSYKEKTQYF. The DNA for the CDR3 is TGTGCCAGCAGTTACAAAGAGAAGACCCAGTACTTC.

V is TRBV29-1 and J is TRBJ2-7; D ambiguous. Trimming took off 5 bases at V and 6 bases at J, with 14 bases between the two ends. CDR1 is SQVTM, CDR2 ANQGSEA, per germline. The CDR3 consists of 12 residues. CDR3 nucleotides: TGCAGCGTTCTCAGGCAGGACGGCGAGCAGTACTTC. Translation: CSVLRQDGEQYF.

This clone appeared a single time. V gene TRBV18 combines with J gene TRBJ1-1; D is uncertain. With 2 bases removed from V and 4 bases from J, the gap between germline ends came to 11 bases. The germline gives CDR1 KGHSH, CDR2 LQKENI. The CDR3 sequence is 14 residues long. CDR3 amino acids: CASSPEVGSTEAFF. The CDR3 nucleotides are TGTGCCAGCTCACCAGAGGTAGGGAGCACTGAAGCTTTCTTT.

This chain links TRBV28 with TRBJ1-1, with D perhaps TRBD1 (5 bases). Germline V gene lookup returns CDR1 MDHEN and CDR2 SYDVKM. Trimming left V 5 bases short and J 1 base short, with 14 bases between. This CDR3 comprises 15 residues. CDR3 amino acids: CASSLPGTSNTEAFF. In DNA, the CDR3 is TGTGCCAGCAGTCTTCCTGGGACGTCGAACACTGAAGCTTTCTTT.

The V gene is TRBV2, the J gene TRBJ2-5, with 9 bases fitting TRBD1. Germline CDR1 is SNHLY and CDR2 is FYNNEI. After removal of 7 bases from V and 6 bases from J, the junction contained 6 bases not matched to a gene. The CDR3 has 13 amino acids. The CDR3 sequence: CASNTGQGQTQYF. CDR3 bases: TGTGCCAGCAATACGGGACAGGGACAGACCCAGTACTTC.